This entry is about one T cell receptor beta chain. Measured with immunoSEQ multiplex PCR; TCRdb has only the in-frame clones, and not every one. The table has some 100,000 clones, around 86% seen once. These data originate in a study of blood T cell repertoires in COVID-19. Study summary: Samples of COVID-19 (acute and convalescent) were obtained from the United States, Italy and Spain. Sample material is recorded as cDNA or gDNA derived from T cells, B-cell-depleted T cells, or PBMCs.

The germline gives CDR1 SEHNR, CDR2 FQNEAQ (reference sequence). The ends lost 3 bases at V and 5 bases at J; junction bases unmatched: 9. The CDR3 loop spans 15 amino acids. Those enrolled, adults aged roughly 18 to 100 years, came from 20 to 25 US areas. Source material: PBMCs or T cells enriched from blood (not recorded which). The chain couples TRBV7-9 to TRBJ2-7, with 8 positions matching TRBD2. This TCR was recovered from a woman aged 45 to 65 who had recovered from COVID-19. The CDR3 spells CASSFGGTSFDEQYF. The CDR3 region has the DNA TGTGCCAGCAGCTTTGGAGGGACTAGTTTCGACGAGCAGTACTTC.